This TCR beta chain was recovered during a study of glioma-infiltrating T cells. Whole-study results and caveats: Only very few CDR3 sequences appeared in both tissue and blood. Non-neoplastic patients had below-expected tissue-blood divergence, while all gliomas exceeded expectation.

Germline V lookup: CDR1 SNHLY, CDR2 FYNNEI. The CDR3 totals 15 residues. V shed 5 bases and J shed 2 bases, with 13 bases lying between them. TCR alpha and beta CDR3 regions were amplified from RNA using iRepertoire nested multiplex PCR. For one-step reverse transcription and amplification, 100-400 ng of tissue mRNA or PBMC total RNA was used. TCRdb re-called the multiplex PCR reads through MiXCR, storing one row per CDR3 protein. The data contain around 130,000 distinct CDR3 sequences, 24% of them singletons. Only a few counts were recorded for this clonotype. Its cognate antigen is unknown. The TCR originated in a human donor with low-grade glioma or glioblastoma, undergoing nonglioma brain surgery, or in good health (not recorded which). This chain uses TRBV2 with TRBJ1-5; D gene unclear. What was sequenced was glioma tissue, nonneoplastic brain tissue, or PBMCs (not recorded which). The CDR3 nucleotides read TGTGCCAGCAGTCGTTCTGAGGGAGGCAATCAGCCCCAGCATTTT. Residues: CASSRSEGGNQPQHF.